A selection of T cell receptor beta chains follows, all from one sample in a study of low-dose radiotherapy and immunotherapy resistance in tumors. TCRdb used MiXCR to reprocess the reads, holding one entry per CDR3 protein. Of approximately 45,000 distinct CDR3 sequences in the sample, about 25% were seen once. The input for sequencing was PBMCs, taken after low-dose radiotherapy plus immunotherapy. Receptor source: a male donor with prostate cancer. Both conserved end residues are part of each CDR3. The D gene is left open where the match is weak. Clone size is given for some rows only: seen once, a few or many times, or a class if the clone is expanded.

>.|TRBV7-8|TRBJ1-1|many
CASSQQGNTEAFF
TGTGCCAGCAGCCAACAGGGGAACACTGAAGCTTTCTTT
>.|TRBV4-1|TRBJ2-7|many
CASSPWPGDEQYF
TGCGCCAGCAGCCCTTGGCCAGGGGACGAGCAGTACTTC
>.|TRBV10-3|TRBJ1-1|few
CAISELGAEAFF
TGTGCCATCAGTGAGCTGGGAGCTGAAGCTTTCTTT
>.|TRBV7-2|TRBJ2-6|many
CASSLGGQGANVLTF
TGTGCCAGCAGCTTAGGGGGGCAGGGGGCCAACGTCCTGACTTTC
>TRBD1|TRBV20-1|TRBJ2-5|many
CSASWGQGVNNQYF
TGCAGTGCTAGTTGGGGACAGGGCGTAAATAACCAGTACTTC
>.|TRBV6-2/TRBV6-3|TRBJ2-6|many
CASRQGRGANVLTF
TGTGCCAGCAGACAGGGTCGCGGGGCCAACGTCCTGACTTTC
>.|TRBV5-4|TRBJ2-3|.
CASSVSRGADTQYF
TGTGCCAGCAGCGTCTCCAGGGGCGCAGATACGCAGTATTTT
>.|TRBV5-4|TRBJ2-2|many
CASRAGQSTGELFFF
.
>.|TRBV30|TRBJ1-5|many
CAWSVGVGSVNQPQHF
TGTGCCTGGAGTGTCGGGGTTGGATCGGTCAATCAGCCCCAGCATTTT
>.|TRBV9|TRBJ2-5|many
CASSVGPGQETQYF
TGTGCCAGCAGCGTAGGGCCAGGGCAAGAGACCCAGTACTTC
>TRBD1|TRBV18|TRBJ1-1|few
CASSPKGRRGPVTEAFF
TGTGCCAGCTCACCAAAAGGTCGCAGGGGGCCGGTAACTGAAGCTTTCTTT
>.|TRBV28|TRBJ2-6|many
CASSLYHPKTTGANVLTF
TGTGCCAGCAGTTTATATCATCCAAAAACAACTGGGGCCAACGTCCTGACTTTC
>.|TRBV5-4|TRBJ2-5|medium-sized
CASSPGQGRQETQYF
TGTGCCAGCAGCCCGGGCCAGGGCCGACAAGAGACCCAGTACTTC
>.|TRBV6-2/TRBV6-3|TRBJ2-3|many
CASSYAPGLSTDTQYF
TGTGCCAGCAGTTACGCACCGGGACTTAGCACAGATACGCAGTATTTT
>.|TRBV28|TRBJ2-6|many
CASRNSGANVLTF
TGTGCCAGCAGAAACTCTGGGGCCAACGTCCTGACTTTC
>TRBD1|TRBV28|TRBJ2-7|many
CASTPGQVSYEQYF
TGTGCCAGCACCCCAGGACAGGTCTCCTACGAGCAGTACTTC
>.|TRBV28|TRBJ2-7|many
CASSRRWYEQYF
TGTGCCAGCAGTCGACGGTGGTACGAGCAGTACTTC
>.|TRBV10-2|TRBJ1-2|medium-sized
CASRTDAYGYTF
TGCGCCAGCAGGACGGACGCTTATGGCTACACCTTC
>TRBD2|TRBV14|TRBJ2-4|many
CASSQDEGGSGSFAKNIQYF
TGTGCCAGCAGCCAAGATGAAGGGGGTAGCGGGAGTTTCGCCAAAAACATTCAGTACTTC
>TRBD1|TRBV19|TRBJ1-2|many
CASSIDGTDGYTF
TGTGCCAGTAGTATAGATGGGACAGATGGCTACACCTTC
>.|TRBV7-6|TRBJ2-1|many
CATVPGLGEQFF
TGTGCCACCGTGCCGGGGCTTGGTGAGCAGTTCTTC
>TRBD1|TRBV29-1|TRBJ1-3|many
CSVSGTGGNTIYF
TGCAGCGTTTCCGGGACAGGAGGAAACACCATATATTTT
>TRBD2|TRBV28|TRBJ2-5|many
CASSRAGGPQETQYF
TGTGCCAGCAGTAGAGCGGGAGGGCCACAAGAGACCCAGTACTTC
>TRBD1|TRBV6-1|TRBJ1-5|.
CASIGQGAIGNQPQHF
TGTGCCAGCATTGGACAGGGGGCGATAGGCAATCAGCCCCAGCATTTT
>.|TRBV3-1|TRBJ2-1|many
CASSAYGSSEGSYNEQFF
TGTGCCAGCAGCGCCTACGGCTCGTCCGAGGGATCCTACAATGAGCAGTTCTTC
>.|TRBV12-3/TRBV12-4|TRBJ2-1|many
CASSPPGPSSYNEQFF
TGTGCCAGCAGTCCTCCGGGACCAAGCTCCTACAATGAGCAGTTCTTC
>.|TRBV18|TRBJ1-1|many
CASSPLRDTEAFF
TGTGCCAGCTCACCATTGCGGGACACTGAAGCTTTCTTT
>.|TRBV19|TRBJ2-2|.
CASSIGVWGPGELFF
TGTGCCAGTAGTATAGGGGTCTGGGGCCCCGGGGAGCTGTTTTTT
>TRBD1|TRBV28|TRBJ2-1|.
CASRAWGQGRNEQFF
TGTGCCAGCAGGGCGTGGGGACAGGGAAGGAATGAGCAGTTCTTC
>TRBD2|TRBV20-1|TRBJ2-1|many
CSAGLAGGPGNEQFF
TGCAGTGCGGGACTAGCGGGAGGGCCAGGCAATGAGCAGTTCTTC
>.|TRBV2|TRBJ2-2|many
CASSRRPNTGELFF
TGTGCCAGCAGCCGGCGTCCGAACACCGGGGAGCTGTTTTTT
>.|TRBV20-1|TRBJ2-3|many
CSAREPRTPDTQYF
TGCAGTGCTAGAGAACCCAGGACTCCAGATACGCAGTATTTT
>TRBD1|TRBV5-1|TRBJ1-5|.
CASSPQGANDQPQHF
TGCGCCAGCAGTCCTCAGGGGGCTAACGATCAGCCCCAGCATTTT
>.|TRBV7-8|TRBJ2-1|many
CASRYRAGISYNEQFF
TGTGCCAGCAGGTACAGGGCGGGGATTTCCTACAATGAGCAGTTCTTC
>TRBD2|TRBV4-3|TRBJ2-2|many
CASSQNSGTGELFF
TGCGCCAGCAGCCAAAATAGCGGGACCGGGGAGCTGTTTTTT
>.|TRBV22-1|TRBJ2-5|once
CSSSGVVETQCF
TGTTCCAGCTCAGGGGTGGTAGAGACCCAGTGCTTC
>TRBD2|TRBV7-8|TRBJ2-1|once
CASSLVSGGASGNEQFF
TGTGCCAGCAGCCTAGTGAGCGGGGGGGCTTCGGGGAATGAGCAGTTCTTC
>.|TRBV7-9|TRBJ2-1|.
CASSKERDEQFF
TGTGCCAGCAGCAAGGAACGGGATGAGCAGTTCTTC
>TRBD1|TRBV5-1|TRBJ1-4|.
CASSFAGGTNEKLFF
TGCGCCAGCAGCTTCGCAGGGGGGACTAATGAAAAACTGTTTTTT
>.|TRBV5-1|TRBJ1-5|few
CASSFGGTVNQPQHF
TGCGCCAGCAGCTTTGGGGGAACCGTTAATCAGCCCCAGCATTTT
>.|TRBV7-9|TRBJ2-1|.
CASSFPGGTGNNEQFF
TGTGCCAGCAGCTTCCCGGGGGGGACAGGGAACAATGAGCAGTTCTTC
>.|TRBV28|TRBJ2-7|.
CASSQVRGGAYEQYF
TGTGCCAGCAGCCAGGTGAGGGGGGGAGCCTACGAGCAGTACTTC
>TRBD2|TRBV10-3|TRBJ2-1|many
CAISPGLAGGRSYNEQFF
TGTGCCATCTCCCCTGGTCTAGCGGGGGGCCGCTCCTACAATGAGCAGTTCTTC
>.|TRBV28|TRBJ2-7|many
CASSLAWNEQYF
TGTGCCAGCAGTTTAGCTTGGAACGAGCAGTACTTC